This T cell receptor beta chain was captured by sequencing in a study of blood T cell repertoires in COVID-19. Study as a whole: Nucleic acid was either cDNA or gDNA, and it came from T cells, B-cell-depleted T cells, or PBMCs.

V lost 4 bases to trimming and J lost 7 bases, with 17 bases between them. The CDR3 sequence is 14 residues long. Looked up from germline, CDR1 is SGHRS and CDR2 is YFSETQ. As originally analysed: Quantification of nucleated cells was approximated via reference gene primer amplification. Sequencing used immunoSEQ multiplex PCR; TCRdb keeps in-frame clones, though not all of them. V, J and clone size are taken as reported in that table, and D and trimming were inferred from the DNA itself. The sample lists 300,000 to 400,000 clones; just over 85% were seen once. Participants spanned ages roughly 18 to 90 years and resided in roughly 26 US areas. Researchers sorted participants into cohorts using their self-reported clinical history.

The sample was PBMCs or T cells enriched from blood (not recorded which). The J gene is TRBJ1-1, the V gene TRBV5-1, with no clear D. This clonotype originated in a woman aged 40 to 50 with acute COVID-19. The CDR3 coding sequence is TGCGCCAGCAGCCCGGTCCCGGGTATTAATGAAGCTTTCTTT. It specifies CASSPVPGINEAFF.